The 27 T cell receptor beta chains below come from one sample, sequenced in a study of response to subunit inactivated influenza vaccine. TCRdb used MiXCR to reprocess the RT-PCR reads, holding one entry per CDR3 protein. The sample records around 320,000 distinct CDR3 sequences, around 20% being singletons. The source material was PBMCs from blood, sampled about 19 months after vaccination. The receptor source for this set is a man between 45 and 75 years old who received an inactivated influenza vaccine.

The chain carries TRBV7-2 and TRBJ2-3, with D maybe TRBD2 (6 bases). V gave up 6 bases and J gave up 1 base, with 14 bases separating them. The CDR3 consists of 15 residues. Per germline, CDR1 SGHTA and CDR2 FQGNSA. CDR3 sequence: CASRLEGGRTDTQYF. The DNA for the CDR3 is TGTGCCAGCAGACTAGAGGGAGGCCGCACAGATACGCAGTATTTT.

The V and J genes are TRBV6-1 and TRBJ2-2; D is perhaps TRBD1 (5 bases). The CDR3 runs 14 residues. Trimming shortened V by 6 bases and J by 0 bases, and 8 bases separated the two germline ends. CDR1 MNHNS and CDR2 SASEGT come from the germline V gene. The CDR3 nucleotides are TGTGCCAGCAGGGACACCTCGAACACCGGGGAGCTGTTTTTT. This translates into CASRDTSNTGELFF.

The chain is built from TRBV10-3 and TRBJ1-1; no reliable D call. Germline lookup yields CDR1 ENHRY and CDR2 SYGVKD. V was trimmed by 6 bases and J by 1 base, leaving 12 bases between them. The CDR3 sequence is 14 residues long. The CDR3 loop reads CAIRSIGENTEAFF. The CDR3 coding sequence is TGTGCCATCAGATCTATAGGAGAGAACACTGAAGCTTTCTTT.

The V and J genes are TRBV11-1 and TRBJ2-7, with TRBD1 as a possible D gene (6 bases). Germline-derived CDR1 and CDR2 are SGHAT and FQDESV (reference sequence). Trimming left V 1 base short and J 2 bases short, with 21 bases between. The CDR3 loop spans 18 amino acids. CDR3 sequence reads: CASSLDGYLRTATYEQYF. For the CDR3, the DNA is TGTGCCAGCAGCTTAGACGGTTATCTTCGGACAGCGACCTACGAGCAGTACTTC.

The V call is TRBV6-2 or TRBV6-3, the J call TRBJ1-5; D is unresolved. The germline V and J ends were trimmed by 1 base and 4 bases, with 14 bases remaining between them. From germline, CDR1 is MNHEY and CDR2 SVGEGT. The CDR3 runs to 16 residues. CDR3: CASSYWAASINQPQHF. The DNA of the CDR3 is TGTGCCAGCAGTTACTGGGCAGCTTCAATTAATCAGCCCCAGCATTTT.

This clonotype was seen a few times. The rearrangement links TRBV3-1 to TRBJ1-2, with 10 bases identical to TRBD1. With 0 bases clipped from V and 3 bases from J, the junction kept 13 bases outside the gene matches. The CDR3 spans 19 residues. CDR1 LGHDT and CDR2 YNNKEL come from the germline V gene (reference sequence). The CDR3, as DNA: TGTGCCAGCAGCCAAGATCTTGGGACAGGGGCTAACAGGGACTATGGCTACACCTTC. This encodes CASSQDLGTGANRDYGYTF.

The genes are TRBV20-1 and TRBJ2-7; D is ambiguous. V was clipped by 6 bases and J by 2 bases, with 11 bases between them. From germline, CDR1 is DFQATT and CDR2 SNEGSKA (reference sequence). The CDR3 contains 12 residues. CDR3 in amino acids: CSANTNTYEQYF. CDR3 nucleotide sequence: TGCAGTGCGAACACTAACACCTACGAGCAGTACTTC.

The J gene is TRBJ1-4, the V gene TRBV4-3; D uncertain. Germline V lookup: CDR1 LGHNA, CDR2 YSLEER. V shed 3 bases and J shed 6 bases, with 20 bases lying between them. The CDR3 runs to 17 residues. The CDR3 DNA follows: TGCGCCAGCAGCCAGAGAGGACCGCCTCGGGTTGATGAAAAACTGTTTTTT. It yields the protein CASSQRGPPRVDEKLFF.

This clonotype was picked up a small number of times. This chain links TRBV2 with TRBJ1-1; TRBD1 might be the D (6 bases). Germline CDR1 is SNHLY and CDR2 is FYNNEI. The CDR3 sequence is 13 residues long. V lost 6 bases, J lost 5 bases, and 13 bases lay in between. The CDR3: CASSGRGGTEAFF. DNA for the CDR3: TGTGCCAGCAGCGGCAGGGGAGGTACTGAAGCTTTCTTT.

The chain carries TRBV5-1 and TRBJ1-1, with 10 bases aligning to TRBD1. The germline V gene encodes CDR1 SGHRS and CDR2 YFSETQ. After removal of 0 bases from V and 2 bases from J, the junction contained 13 bases not matched to a gene. The CDR3 consists of 19 residues. The CDR3 nucleotides read TGCGCCAGCAGCTTGGGGGACAGGGGCTCGCCCCTTCTTAACACTGAAGCTTTCTTT. As protein: CASSLGDRGSPLLNTEAFF.

The V gene is TRBV12-3 or TRBV12-4, the J gene TRBJ2-7; D not certain. V lost 3 bases and J 3 bases, leaving 15 bases between the germline ends. This CDR3 has 15 amino acids. The CDR3: CASSFGSTGDYEQYF. CDR3 in DNA: TGTGCCAGCAGTTTCGGATCAACTGGCGACTACGAGCAGTACTTC.

Notes on this clonotype: The conserved phenylalanine or tryptophan is not found at the CDR3 terminus, so this likely reflects a read error. The gene calls are TRBV11-2 and TRBJ2-3; D ambiguous. Germline values: CDR1 SGHAT, CDR2 FQNNGV. This CDR3 contains 12 residues. The V end was cut by 2 bases, the J end by 4 bases, with 4 bases between. Here the CDR3 reads CASSLFSDTQYS. CDR3 nucleotides: TGTGCCAGCAGCTTATTTTCAGATACGCAGTATTCT.

CDR3 amino acids: CASSLVQGSEKLFF. The CDR3 DNA sequence: TGTGCCAGCAGTTTGGTTCAGGGTTCGGAGAAACTGTTTTTT. This sequence joins TRBV12-3 or TRBV12-4 and TRBJ1-4; the D gene is possibly TRBD1 (5 bases). Trimming cost V 3 bases and J 11 bases, with 16 bases left between them. The CDR3 loop spans 14 amino acids.

The chain has TRBV20-1 and TRBJ1-5; D uncertain. CDR3 length: 12 residues. Germline V CDR1 and CDR2: DFQATT, SNEGSKA (reference sequence). V was trimmed by 7 bases and J by 0 bases, leaving 7 bases between them. CDR3 amino acids: CSVVDSNQPQHF. The CDR3 nucleotides read TGCAGTGTCGTGGATAGCAATCAGCCCCAGCATTTT.

Concerning this clonotype: The conserved phenylalanine or tryptophan normally closing the CDR3 is absent here, so this likely arose from a read error. The V call is TRBV7-8, the J call TRBJ2-1, with D possibly TRBD1 on 5 matching bases. Trimming removed 5 bases from V and 0 bases from J, with 11 bases in between. The CDR3 extends over 15 amino acids. The germline gives CDR1 SGHVS, CDR2 FQNEAQ. The CDR3 sequence is CASSTRGSSYNEQFS. DNA for the CDR3: TGTGCCAGCAGCACAAGGGGAAGCTCCTACAATGAGCAGTTCTCC.

The table lists this clonotype with a few counts. The V gene is TRBV15, the J gene TRBJ2-3, with 12 bases aligning to TRBD2. V was pared by 0 bases and J by 0 bases, with 7 bases of the junction left unmatched. The CDR3 runs 19 residues. The germline V gene has CDR1 LNHNV and CDR2 YYDKDF (reference sequence). The CDR3: CATSRDRLAGGTSTDTQYF. For the CDR3, the DNA is TGTGCCACCAGCAGAGATCGGCTAGCGGGGGGGACTAGCACAGATACGCAGTATTTT.

This chain joins TRBV7-2 and TRBJ2-2; D gene unclear. Trimming removed 6 bases at V and 1 base at J, with 9 bases between. In germline, CDR1 is SGHTA, CDR2 FQGNSA. The CDR3 loop spans 14 amino acids. CDR3 protein: CASRITQNTGELFF. In nucleotides, the CDR3 is TGTGCCAGCAGGATTACGCAGAACACCGGGGAGCTGTTTTTT.

V gene TRBV4-2 combines with J gene TRBJ2-2; either TRBD1 or TRBD2 may fit D (6 bases each). Germline loops: CDR1 LGHNA, CDR2 YNFKEQ. The germline V and J ends were trimmed by 0 bases and 7 bases, with 12 bases remaining between them. There are 15 residues in the CDR3. This CDR3 reads CASSQEVRGGGELFF. DNA of the CDR3: TGTGCCAGCAGCCAAGAGGTCAGGGGAGGCGGGGAGCTGTTTTTT.

As to this clonotype: The junction shows a germline mismatch at one end, possibly a read error. This chain uses TRBV7-7 with TRBJ1-4; D is possibly TRBD1 (6 bases). Germline loops: CDR1 SSHAT, CDR2 FNYEAQ (reference sequence). This CDR3 spans 16 amino acids. CDR3 sequence (DNA): TGTGCTAGCAGCCCAAATACAGGGACAACTAATGAAAAACTGTTTTTT. Amino acids: CASSPNTGTTNEKLFF.

The V gene is TRBV20-1, the J gene TRBJ2-7, with 7 bases fitting TRBD1. The germline gives CDR1 DFQATT, CDR2 SNEGSKA (reference sequence). The CDR3 contains 12 residues. V lost 5 bases to trimming and J lost 3 bases; unmatched junction nucleotides: 4. CDR3: CSAGRDSYEQYF. The CDR3 DNA reads TGCAGTGCTGGTCGGGACAGCTACGAGCAGTACTTC.

The chain uses TRBV5-1 and TRBJ2-1, with TRBD2 matching over 11 bases. CDR3 size: 15 residues. Trimming removed 1 base from V and 9 bases from J; junction bases left unmatched: 6. In germline, CDR1 is SGHRS, CDR2 YFSETQ. The CDR3 DNA sequence: TGCGCCAGCAGCTTGACTAGCGGGAGAATGGGTGAGCAGTTCTTC. It is translated as CASSLTSGRMGEQFF.

The sample holds many counts of this clonotype. The rearrangement links TRBV2 to TRBJ2-7, with D possibly being TRBD1 or TRBD2 (5 bases each). Germline V gives CDR1 SNHLY, CDR2 FYNNEI. This CDR3 spans 14 amino acids. V was shortened by 2 bases and J by 0 bases, with 8 bases between the two germline ends. The CDR3 coding sequence is TGTGCCAGCAGTGAACCAGGGAGCTCCTACGAGCAGTACTTC. As protein: CASSEPGSSYEQYF. The full variable domain, completed using reference TRBV2 and TRBJ2-7, is EPEVTQTPSHQVTQMGQEVILRCVPISNHLYFYWYRQILGQKVEFLVSFYNNEISEKSEIFDDQFSVERPDGSNFTLKIRSTKLEDSAMYFCASSEPGSSYEQYFGPGTRLTVT.

This chain joins TRBV27 and TRBJ1-6; D gene unclear. Germline V gene data show CDR1 as MNHEY and CDR2 as SMNVEV (reference sequence). The CDR3 sequence is 12 residues long. Deletions cut 6 bases from V and 10 bases from J, with 10 bases between. CDR3 region: CASSPGRSPLHF. As DNA, the CDR3 is TGTGCCAGCAGCCCGGGGAGATCACCCCTCCACTTT.

This clonotype was seen more than once but under ten times. The chain has TRBV29-1 and TRBJ1-1; D is possibly TRBD1 (6 bases). From germline, CDR1 is SQVTM and CDR2 ANQGSEA. The CDR3 contains 14 residues. V was pared by 5 bases and J by 5 bases, with 18 bases between. CDR3 amino acids: CSVQMRQASTEAFF. CDR3 nucleotides: TGCAGCGTTCAGATGAGACAGGCATCGACTGAAGCTTTCTTT.

This chain uses TRBV5-4 with TRBJ1-2; no reliable D call. The CDR3 has 13 residues. CDR1 and CDR2 (germline): SGHNT, YYREEE (reference sequence). V gave up 0 bases and J gave up 4 bases, with 7 bases separating them. Written as DNA, the CDR3 is TGTGCCAGCAGCTTGGAGGTCGGCTATGGCTACACCTTC. It translates to CASSLEVGYGYTF.

J is TRBJ1-1 and V is TRBV14; 8 bases are a match to TRBD1. The CDR3 consists of 18 residues. Germline lookup yields CDR1 SGHDN and CDR2 FVKESK. V lost 4 bases, J lost 1 base, and 14 bases stayed unmatched. Here the CDR3 reads CASSLLLGRGQGNTEAFF. The CDR3 DNA sequence: TGTGCCAGCAGCCTCCTGCTGGGCCGTGGACAGGGGAACACTGAAGCTTTCTTT.

In its sample, this clonotype was seen once. This sequence joins TRBV5-1 and TRBJ1-6, with D possibly matching TRBD1 (5 bases). The CDR3 totals 15 residues. The germline V gene encodes CDR1 SGHRS and CDR2 YFSETQ. The ends were cut back, 4 bases at V and 9 bases at J, with 17 bases in the middle. In DNA, the CDR3 is TGCGCCAGCAGCCCCAGCGCGGGGGAAAGTTCACCCCTCCACTTT. Its translation: CASSPSAGESSPLHF.